The 16 T cell receptor beta chains in this list originate from one sample, sequenced in a study of response to subunit inactivated influenza vaccine. TCRdb used MiXCR to reprocess the RT-PCR reads, holding one entry per CDR3 protein. There are 540,000 or so distinct CDR3 sequences in the sample; 10% to 15% occur only once, and roughly 14% lies in the top ten. The source was PBMCs from blood, collected 45 days after vaccination. Source of these receptors: a man between 45 and 60 years old who received an inactivated influenza vaccine.

This clonotype came up a few times. CDR3 sequence reads: CASSPPYSRDRGDEQYF. The CDR3 DNA follows: TGTGCCAGCTCACCACCGTACTCCAGGGACAGGGGAGACGAGCAGTACTTC. The chain is built from TRBV18 and TRBJ2-7; 10 bases match TRBD1. V lost 0 bases to trimming and J lost 5 bases; unmatched junction nucleotides: 10. The CDR3 runs to 17 residues. The germline CDR1 and CDR2 sequences are KGHSH and LQKENI.

This clonotype appeared a few times. In DNA form, the CDR3 reads TGCAGTGCTAGACGGACTAGCTTGGAGACCCAGTACTTC. Its translation: CSARRTSLETQYF. The chain uses TRBV20-1 and TRBJ2-5; 8 positions match TRBD2. Germline CDR1 and CDR2: DFQATT and SNEGSKA (reference sequence). This CDR3 is 13 amino acids long. V dropped 2 bases and J dropped 5; count of bases not matched to a gene: 4.

This clonotype showed up just a few times. This rearrangement joins TRBV15 to TRBJ2-1; 12 bases line up with TRBD2. The CDR3 length is 16 residues. Losses at the gene ends were 3 bases for V and 4 bases for J; bases not matched to a gene: 4. In germline, CDR1 is LNHNV, CDR2 YYDKDF (reference sequence). The CDR3 sequence: CATSSPSGGAYNEQFF. For the CDR3, the DNA is TGTGCCACCAGCAGTCCTAGCGGGGGGGCGTACAATGAGCAGTTCTTC.

Concerning this clonotype: A much larger clonotype is one base distant, so this may be a read error. This chain joins TRBV6-5 and TRBJ2-3; 8 nucleotides match TRBD1. The DNA end favors TRBJ1-5, so the J call may be wrong. The CDR3 extends over 14 amino acids. The germline V gene encodes CDR1 MNHEY and CDR2 SVGAGI. CDR3 in DNA: TGTGCCAGCAGTTACGGACAGGGTCGCCGGACGCAGCATTTT. It encodes CASSYGQGRRTQHF.

Many counts were recorded for this clonotype. The chain couples TRBV29-1 to TRBJ2-1; 10 bases align to TRBD1. The trim removed 5 bases at V and 6 bases at J, leaving 10 bases unmatched. This CDR3 region has 15 residues. The germline V gene encodes CDR1 SQVTM and CDR2 ANQGSEA. The CDR3 sequence: CSVSALDRGPNEQFF. The CDR3 bases are TGCAGCGTTAGCGCGTTAGACAGGGGGCCCAATGAGCAGTTCTTC.

This clonotype turned up a few times. The chain employs TRBV15 and TRBJ2-1; D remains ambiguous. V lost 0 bases and J 6 bases, leaving 15 bases between the germline ends. Germline assignment: CDR1 LNHNV and CDR2 YYDKDF (reference sequence). The CDR3 extends over 16 amino acids. The CDR3 DNA reads TGTGCCACCAGCAGAGATGAGAACCCGCTAGGCAATGAGCAGTTCTTC. Protein product: CATSRDENPLGNEQFF.

This clonotype has at least ten counts. The chain uses TRBV10-3 and TRBJ2-1; TRBD2 matches at 8 bases. V was clipped by 6 bases and J by 8 bases; unmatched bases: 6. In germline, CDR1 is ENHRY, CDR2 SYGVKD. This CDR3 is 13 amino acids long. Here the CDR3 reads CAISGTSIDEQFF. CDR3 bases: TGTGCCATCAGCGGGACTAGTATCGATGAGCAGTTCTTC.

A few counts support this clonotype. V and J are TRBV12-3 or TRBV12-4 and TRBJ2-3; 7 positions agree with TRBD1. J lost 3 bases, V lost 3 bases, and 15 bases had no gene match. This CDR3 spans 18 amino acids. DNA of the CDR3: TGTGCCAGCAGTTTCCCCCTCCGCAGGGGGAGAATAACAGATACGCAGTATTTT. Amino acid sequence: CASSFPLRRGRITDTQYF.

The sample holds a few counts of this clonotype. V gene TRBV7-9 combines with J gene TRBJ2-7; 14 nucleotides line up with TRBD2. CDR3 size: 13 residues. Germline lookup yields CDR1 SEHNR and CDR2 FQNEAQ (reference sequence). After removal of 10 bases from V and 3 bases from J, the junction contained 2 bases not matched to a gene. CDR3 amino acids: CATGTSGSYEQYF. The CDR3 nucleotides are TGTGCCACCGGGACTAGCGGGAGCTACGAGCAGTACTTC.

The chain employs TRBV6-1 and TRBJ1-5, with 8 nucleotides matching TRBD1. Germline CDR1 MNHNS, CDR2 SASEGT. J gave up 4 bases and V 7 bases, and 6 bases lay outside the gene matches. The CDR3 totals 14 residues. The CDR3: CASTGQGGNQPQHF. CDR3 coding DNA: TGTGCCAGCACCGGACAGGGTGGAAATCAGCCCCAGCATTTT.

This clonotype was seen a few times. The J gene is TRBJ2-2, the V gene TRBV6-2 or TRBV6-3, with TRBD1 matching over 8 bases. This CDR3 comprises 14 residues. Germline V gene lookup returns CDR1 MNHEY and CDR2 SVGEGT. The ends lost 0 bases at V and 12 bases at J; junction bases unmatched: 6. CDR3 in DNA: TGTGCCAGCAGTTACTCGGAGCAGGGGGCCCAGCTGTTTTTT. As protein: CASSYSEQGAQLFF.

This chain links TRBV7-8 with TRBJ2-7, with D unresolved. The CDR3 covers 14 residues. Per the germline V gene, CDR1 is SGHVS and CDR2 is FQNEAQ. Trimming shortened V by 0 bases and J by 5 bases, and 11 bases separated the two germline ends. CDR3: CASSLAYHRDEQYF. CDR3 in DNA: TGTGCCAGCAGCTTAGCGTACCACCGTGACGAGCAGTACTTC.

This chain joins TRBV6-1 and TRBJ2-7, with TRBD2 matching 11 bases. Germline loops: CDR1 MNHNS, CDR2 SASEGT. CDR3 length equals 17 residues. The trim removed 6 bases at V and 4 bases at J, leaving 14 bases unmatched. CDR3 protein: CASRLLAGGQDSYEQYF. The DNA of the CDR3 is TGTGCCAGCAGACTTCTAGCGGGGGGCCAAGATTCTTACGAGCAGTACTTC.

This clonotype was counted only a few times. The chain couples TRBV20-1 to TRBJ1-4, with D possibly TRBD1 on 6 matching bases. Germline CDR1 and CDR2: DFQATT and SNEGSKA (reference sequence). The ends were cut back, 6 bases at V and 8 bases at J, with 22 bases in the middle. The CDR3 runs 15 residues. The CDR3: CSASPVGGLAEKLFF. The CDR3 bases are TGCAGTGCCTCCCCGGTCGGGGGCCTGGCGGAAAAACTGTTTTTT.

This clonotype was detected only a few times. DNA for the CDR3: TGCGCCAGCAGCCAAGATCCCTCTAATTCTGGGGCCAACGTCCTGACTTTC. This encodes CASSQDPSNSGANVLTF. This chain joins TRBV4-3 and TRBJ2-6; D ambiguous. The CDR3 extends over 17 amino acids. From germline, CDR1 is LGHNA and CDR2 YSLEER. The V and J ends lost 0 bases and 1 base respectively, with 10 bases between them.

In its sample, this clonotype was seen a few times. Here the CDR3 DNA reads TGCAGTGCTCCCCGGACAGGACACGAAAAACTGTTTTTT. Amino acids: CSAPRTGHEKLFF. This chain joins TRBV20-1 and TRBJ1-4; TRBD1 matches at 7 bases. The germline V gene has CDR1 DFQATT and CDR2 SNEGSKA (reference sequence). The ends lost 5 bases at V and 8 bases at J; junction bases unmatched: 8. The CDR3 covers 13 residues.